This T cell receptor (beta chain) is from a study of blood T cell repertoires in COVID-19. Clinical history reported by participants formed the basis on which cohorts were assigned. Using immunoSEQ multiplex PCR, the repertoire was profiled, and TCRdb retains in-frame clones only, with some absent. The repertoire holds 200,000 to 300,000 clones, with approximately 89% as singletons. The CDR3 runs 17 residues. J lost 4 bases, V lost 2 bases, and 10 bases had no gene match. Germline CDR1 is LGHDT and CDR2 is YNNKEL (reference sequence). This chain links TRBV3-1 (or the pseudogene TRBV3-2) with TRBJ2-5; 10 bases are shared with TRBD1. Sequencing was performed on PBMCs or T cells enriched from blood (not recorded which). The sequence came from a woman in her twenties or thirties with acute COVID-19. The CDR3 protein is CASSQRDRGGARETQYF. CDR3 in DNA: TGTGCCAGCAGCCAAAGGGACAGGGGAGGAGCACGAGAGACCCAGTACTTC.